These 25 T cell receptor beta chains originate from one sample sequenced in a study of T cells in Graves' hyperthyroidism and ophthalmopathy. Amplified TCR beta CDR3 regions derived from RNA transcripts. A first-round RT-PCR of the TCR CDR3 used the HTBI primer set. TCRdb re-called the multiplex PCR reads with MiXCR, one entry per CDR3 protein. The sample contains 350,000 or so distinct CDR3 sequences, around 18% of which appear only once. Source material: blood. Receptors originate from a woman between 40 and 50 years old with Graves' ophthalmopathy.

This clonotype was recorded many times. This chain links TRBV6-2 or TRBV6-3 with TRBJ1-1, with D uncertain. This CDR3 is built from 13 residues. CDR1 and CDR2 (germline): MNHEY, SVGEGT. V gave up 7 bases and J gave up 0 bases, with 9 bases separating them. The DNA of the CDR3 is TGTGCCAGCACTCCGTCTATGAACACTGAAGCTTTCTTT. Amino acid sequence: CASTPSMNTEAFF.

This clonotype has ten or more counts. The junction shows a germline mismatch at one end, possibly a read error. The chain has TRBV7-3 and TRBJ2-7; tentatively, D is TRBD1 (6 bases). There are 11 residues in the CDR3. Germline loops: CDR1 SGHTA, CDR2 FQGTGA. CDR3 nucleotides: TGTGCCAGCAGCTCACAGGGCATACTGCACTTC. As protein: CASSSQGILHF.

The chain has TRBV10-3 and TRBJ1-1, with 10 bases fitting TRBD1. CDR1 ENHRY and CDR2 SYGVKD come from the germline V gene. The CDR3 sequence is 19 residues long. The V and J ends lost 0 bases and 0 bases, in that order; junction bases with no gene match: 10. Here the CDR3 reads CAISESTPGQGFMNTEAFF. CDR3 in DNA: TGTGCCATCAGTGAGTCGACTCCGGGACAGGGGTTTATGAACACTGAAGCTTTCTTT.

This clonotype was seen ten or more times. The V call is TRBV12-3 or TRBV12-4, the J call TRBJ1-5, with 11 bases lining up with TRBD1. V dropped 4 bases and J dropped 6; count of bases not matched to a gene: 8. The CDR3 is 16 residues long. The CDR3 DNA reads TGTGCCAGCAGTTACAGCCCTGGGACAGGGGGTCAGCCCCAGCATTTT. It translates to CASSYSPGTGGQPQHF.

This clonotype appeared many times. The chain carries TRBV19 and TRBJ2-7; D not certain. The germline V and J ends were trimmed by 1 base and 3 bases, with 10 bases remaining between them. Germline CDR1 LNHDA, CDR2 SQIVND (reference sequence). The CDR3 extends over 14 amino acids. CDR3 in amino acids: CASSIVGLSYEQYF. Here the CDR3 DNA reads TGTGCCAGTAGTATAGTCGGCTTGAGCTACGAGCAGTACTTC.

The sample holds many counts of this clonotype. The chain couples TRBV2 to TRBJ1-6; D is undetermined. V was trimmed by 1 base and J by 0 bases, leaving 7 bases between them. Per the germline V gene, CDR1 is SNHLY and CDR2 is FYNNEI. There are 16 residues in the CDR3. The CDR3: CASSEERSSYNSPLHF. The CDR3, as DNA: TGTGCCAGCAGTGAAGAGAGGAGCTCCTATAATTCACCCCTCCACTTT.

The sample holds many counts of this clonotype. CDR3 nucleotides: TGTGCCAGCAGCGCACGAGCGGTTGCGAACACCGGGGAGCTGTTTTTT. This codes for CASSARAVANTGELFF. The chain carries TRBV9 and TRBJ2-2; TRBD2 might be the D (5 bases). CDR1 is SGDLS and CDR2 is YYNGEE in the germline V gene. CDR3 length equals 16 residues. Deletions cut 3 bases from V and 0 bases from J, with 12 bases between.

This clonotype was picked up many times. This sequence joins TRBV11-3 and TRBJ2-2, with 7 nucleotides matching TRBD1. V was pared by 5 bases and J by 6 bases, with 15 bases of the junction left unmatched. The CDR3 has 17 amino acids. Per germline, CDR1 SGHNT and CDR2 YENEEA. Written as DNA, the CDR3 is TGTGCCAGCAGCGAGGGGGCTAGTTCGTATGTAGCCGGGGAGCTGTTTTTT. This encodes CASSEGASSYVAGELFF.

The sample holds many counts of this clonotype. V and J are TRBV4-3 and TRBJ1-1; D call uncertain. The CDR3 runs 13 residues. The V end was cut by 6 bases, the J end by 3 bases, with 11 bases between. CDR1 and CDR2 (germline): LGHNA, YSLEER. CDR3 region: CASSPTMDTEAFF. CDR3 sequence (DNA): TGCGCCAGCAGTCCGACCATGGACACTGAAGCTTTCTTT.

Of note for this clonotype: Likely a read error: the CDR3 ends without its conserved phenylalanine or tryptophan. The chain is built from TRBV28 and TRBJ1-6, with D perhaps TRBD1 (6 bases). Trimming pared 11 bases from V and 7 bases from J, leaving 12 bases between. Germline V gene data show CDR1 as MDHEN and CDR2 as SYDVKM. The CDR3 runs to 12 residues. For the CDR3, the DNA is TGTGCCGGCGACGACAGGAATTCACCCCTCCACTAT. Translated: CAGDDRNSPLHY.

The rearrangement joins TRBV28 to TRBJ2-7; 10 nucleotides line up with TRBD2. The ends lost 3 bases at V and 2 bases at J; junction bases unmatched: 4. There are 15 residues in the CDR3. The germline V gene has CDR1 MDHEN and CDR2 SYDVKM. The CDR3 DNA sequence: TGTGCCAGCAGTTTGGTAGCGGGAGGCACCTACGAGCAGTACTTC. As protein: CASSLVAGGTYEQYF.

This clonotype showed up many times. CDR3 residues: CASSLARPGQSNYGYTF. The CDR3 DNA sequence: TGTGCCAGCAGCTTAGCCCGCCCGGGACAGTCTAACTATGGCTACACCTTC. This chain uses TRBV7-2 with TRBJ1-2; 7 positions match TRBD1. The CDR3 is made up of 17 amino acids. The V segment lost 0 bases and the J segment 0 bases; nucleotides outside the gene matches: 7. The germline CDR1 and CDR2 sequences are SGHTA and FQGNSA.

Ten or more counts support this clonotype. The chain is built from TRBV11-2 and TRBJ1-2; D is possibly TRBD1 (6 bases). Looked up from germline, CDR1 is SGHAT and CDR2 is FQNNGV. There are 14 residues in the CDR3. The germline V and J ends were trimmed by 5 bases and 6 bases, with 16 bases remaining between them. The CDR3 DNA is TGTGCCAGCAGCACAGTCCGGGACATCCATGGCTACACCTTC. Translated, it gives CASSTVRDIHGYTF.

The rearrangement links TRBV29-1 to TRBJ2-2, with a weak D call TRBD2 (6 bases). The CDR3 length is 14 residues. The germline V gene has CDR1 SQVTM and CDR2 ANQGSEA. V was trimmed by 3 bases and J by 2 bases, leaving 10 bases between them. The CDR3 loop is CSVDGGLNTGELFF. In nucleotides, the CDR3 is TGCAGCGTTGATGGAGGGCTTAACACCGGGGAGCTGTTTTTT.

This clonotype has ten or more counts. CDR3 nucleotide sequence: TGTGCCAGCAGTTTAACCATCGGAAACACCATATATTTT. It yields the protein CASSLTIGNTIYF. The chain recombines TRBV6-5 with TRBJ1-3; no clear D. The CDR3 covers 13 residues. From germline, CDR1 is MNHEY and CDR2 SVGAGI. The V end lost 4 bases, the J end lost 4 bases, and 8 bases lay between the germline ends.

With respect to this clonotype: A read error may produce the germline difference seen at one junction end. The chain couples TRBV28 to TRBJ1-2; 8 bases align to TRBD1. This CDR3 contains 15 residues. CDR1 MDHEN and CDR2 SYDVKM come from the germline V gene. The CDR3 region is CASSYEDRVNDGYTF. In DNA form, the CDR3 reads TGTGCCAGCAGTTACGAGGACAGGGTTAACGATGGCTACACCTTC.

This clonotype showed up many times. The rearrangement links TRBV3-1 to TRBJ2-5; no clear D. Germline CDR1 is LGHDT and CDR2 is YNNKEL (reference sequence). With 0 bases removed from V and 3 bases from J, the gap between germline ends came to 14 bases. This CDR3 contains 16 residues. DNA of the CDR3: TGTGCCAGCAGCCAAGAGGGGTCCGGAGTGGAAGAGACCCAGTACTTC. Translation: CASSQEGSGVEETQYF.

V gene TRBV6-1 combines with J gene TRBJ1-1, with TRBD1 identical over 7 bases. The CDR3 length is 15 residues. Germline assignment: CDR1 MNHNS and CDR2 SASEGT. Trimming cost V 5 bases and J 0 bases; bases outside gene matches: 6. The CDR3, as DNA: TGTGCCAGCAGTAAAGACAGGGCTATGAACACTGAAGCTTTCTTT. Protein product: CASSKDRAMNTEAFF.

In its sample, this clonotype was seen many times. This rearrangement joins TRBV15 to TRBJ2-5; tentative D call: TRBD1 (5 bases). CDR1 LNHNV and CDR2 YYDKDF come from the germline V gene (reference sequence). This CDR3 region has 15 residues. The V end lost 1 base, the J end lost 5 bases, and 14 bases lay between the germline ends. The chain's CDR3 is CATSRVRAIWETQYF. CDR3 nucleotides: TGTGCCACCAGCAGAGTCAGGGCAATTTGGGAGACCCAGTACTTC.

The rearrangement links TRBV27 to TRBJ1-2; D gene unclear. The V and J ends lost 6 bases and 7 bases respectively, with 15 bases between them. From germline, CDR1 is MNHEY and CDR2 SMNVEV (reference sequence). This CDR3 spans 13 amino acids. The CDR3 DNA reads TGTGCCAGCAGGTCAGGAGGAGATAGTGGCTACACCTTC. It yields the protein CASRSGGDSGYTF.

In this sample, this clonotype turned up many times. V is TRBV6-4 and J is TRBJ2-7; D unclear. The CDR3 covers 19 residues. The germline gives CDR1 MRHNA, CDR2 SNTAGT. V was clipped by 3 bases and J by 0 bases, with 24 bases between them. The CDR3 spells CASSEKLALIHPFSYEQYF. CDR3 DNA: TGTGCCAGCAGTGAGAAACTCGCCCTTATCCACCCTTTCTCCTACGAGCAGTACTTC.

Ten or more counts support this clonotype. V gene TRBV5-8 combines with J gene TRBJ2-5; 16 bases align to TRBD2. Per the germline V gene, CDR1 is SGHTS and CDR2 is YDEGEE. The CDR3 length is 16 residues. V was clipped by 5 bases and J by 4 bases; unmatched bases: 5. The CDR3 region is CASRSGTSGRGETQYF. The CDR3, as DNA: TGTGCCAGCAGATCCGGGACTAGCGGGAGGGGAGAGACCCAGTACTTC. Combining the CDR3 with reference TRBV5-8 and TRBJ2-5 gives the whole variable domain EAGVTQSPTHLIKTRGQQATLRCSPISGHTSVYWYQQALGLGLQFLLWYDEGEERNRGNFPPRFSGRQFPNYSSELNVNALELEDSALYLCASRSGTSGRGETQYFGPGTRLLVL.

There are many counts of this clonotype. This sequence joins TRBV20-1 and TRBJ2-7; 9 nucleotides align to TRBD1. The germline V gene has CDR1 DFQATT and CDR2 SNEGSKA (reference sequence). V dropped 0 bases and J dropped 4; count of bases not matched to a gene: 7. The CDR3 runs to 15 residues. The CDR3 nucleotides read TGCAGTGCTAGAGAGAAAGGGACAGGGTTGTACGAGCAGTACTTC. Translation gives CSAREKGTGLYEQYF.

This clonotype has just one count. The chain carries TRBV12-3 or TRBV12-4 and TRBJ2-7; D may be TRBD1 (5 bases). V was cut by 5 bases and J by 1 base, with 15 bases left in between. The CDR3 covers 15 residues. The CDR3 coding sequence is TGTGCCAGCAGTCTCCAGGGATCTGGTTCCTACGAGCAGTACTTC. Encoded protein: CASSLQGSGSYEQYF.

The V and J genes are TRBV4-1 and TRBJ2-7; 9 nucleotides line up with TRBD1. The CDR3 has 15 amino acids. The V segment lost 1 base and the J segment 3 bases; nucleotides outside the gene matches: 4. In germline, CDR1 is MGHRA, CDR2 YSYEKL. This chain's CDR3 is CASSQGLDRGYEQYF. Here the CDR3 DNA reads TGCGCCAGCAGCCAAGGGCTGGACAGGGGCTACGAGCAGTACTTC.